This is a list of T cell receptor beta chains from one sample in a study of T cells in localized non-small cell lung cancer. Some clones are missing from TCRdb's copy, which holds only in-frame ones; the method was immunoSEQ multiplex PCR. Among about 1,300 clones listed, 16% were seen once. The specimen was normal lung tissue next to the tumor, collected before any cancer treatment. These TCRs come from a woman aged 35-70 years with stage I lung adenocarcinoma. Both conserved end residues are part of each CDR3. The order of the fields is D gene, V gene, clone size, J gene, CDR3 protein, CDR3 DNA. D genes are given only for firm matches. Only some rows state a clone size, as once, few, many or a class for expanded clones.

.	TRBV19	.	TRBJ2-3	CASSMNSLRDTQYF	TGTGCCAGTAGTATGAACTCGTTACGAGATACGCAGTATTTT
TRBD2	TRBV6-8	medium-sized	TRBJ2-1	CASSPGTSGGYEQFF	TGTGCCAGCAGCCCCGGGACTAGCGGGGGATATGAGCAGTTCTTC
.	TRBV5-1	.	TRBJ2-2	CASSFDDETRNTGELFF	TGCGCCAGCAGCTTCGACGACGAGACTCGGAACACCGGGGAGCTGTTTTTT
TRBD1	TRBV9	medium-sized	TRBJ1-2	CASSVHPGQGDGYTF	TGTGCCAGCAGCGTCCATCCGGGACAGGGTGATGGCTACACCTTC
TRBD1	TRBV19	.	TRBJ2-5	CASSMDRGQGAQYF	TGTGCCAGTAGTATGGACAGGGGCCAAGGGGCCCAGTACTTC
.	TRBV11-3	.	TRBJ1-6	CASSLDRANSPLHF	TGTGCCAGCAGCTTAGACAGAGCTAATTCACCCCTCCACTTT
.	TRBV6-8	large	TRBJ1-4	CASLPDGQPNEKLFF	TGTGCCAGCCTTCCTGACGGACAGCCTAATGAAAAACTGTTTTTT
.	TRBV6-8	medium-sized	TRBJ1-2	CASGAQGYGYTF	TGTGCCAGCGGAGCTCAGGGTTATGGCTACACCTTC
.	TRBV9	large	TRBJ2-7	CASSSPVGDEQYF	TGTGCCAGCAGCTCACCGGTGGGGGACGAGCAGTACTTC
.	TRBV6-8	few	TRBJ2-3	CAISPPTKQDTQYF	TGTGCCATCAGTCCACCAACCAAGCAAGATACGCAGTATTTT
TRBD1	TRBV29-1	once	TRBJ2-1	CSVGAGQGNEQFF	TGCAGCGTTGGGGCGGGACAGGGAAATGAGCAGTTCTTC
.	TRBV6-8	.	TRBJ2-1	CASRYTQNSYNEQFF	TGTGCCAGCAGATACACCCAGAACTCCTACAATGAGCAGTTCTTC
.	TRBV9	few	TRBJ1-2	CASSPRTDYGYTF	TGTGCCAGCAGCCCGCGGACGGACTATGGCTACACCTTC
TRBD1	TRBV5-1	.	TRBJ1-1	CASKTGGLGTEAFF	TGCGCCAGCAAAACAGGGGGCTTGGGCACTGAAGCTTTCTTT
.	TRBV6-8	few	TRBJ2-1	CASSYTGYNEQFF	TGTGCCAGCAGTTACACGGGTTACAATGAGCAGTTCTTC
.	TRBV9	few	TRBJ2-7	CASNLGLVDEQYF	TGTGCCAGCAACCTCGGTCTAGTCGACGAGCAGTACTTC
.	TRBV9	.	TRBJ1-4	CASRDQGREKLFF	TGTGCCAGCAGGGATCAGGGGCGGGAAAAACTGTTTTTT
.	TRBV4-1	.	TRBJ1-4	CASSQEAGAATNEKLFF	TGCGCCAGCAGCCAAGAGGCAGGGGCTGCAACTAATGAAAAACTGTTTTTT
.	TRBV7-2	medium-sized	TRBJ1-1	CATCSSVNTEAFF	TGTGCCACCTGTTCCAGTGTCAACACTGAAGCTTTCTTT
.	TRBV9	.	TRBJ2-2	CASGGETGELFF	TGTGCCAGCGGGGGCGAGACCGGGGAGCTGTTTTTT
.	TRBV11-3	few	TRBJ2-7	CASSPNGQPWEQYF	TGTGCCAGCAGCCCTAACGGACAGCCGTGGGAGCAGTACTTC
TRBD1	TRBV9	few	TRBJ2-6	CASTLTGEANVLTF	TGTGCCAGCACCTTGACAGGGGAAGCCAACGTCCTGACTTTC
.	TRBV19	.	TRBJ2-7	CASSPGTGLFEQYF	TGTGCCAGTAGTCCCGGGACGGGGCTTTTCGAGCAGTACTTC
.	TRBV6-8	few	TRBJ1-3	CASSYSRAYGNTIYF	TGTGCCAGCAGTTACTCGAGGGCTTATGGAAACACCATATATTTT
.	TRBV15	.	TRBJ1-5	CATSRRSRASHQPQHF	TGTGCCACCAGCAGACGATCCCGGGCCTCTCATCAGCCCCAGCATTTT
.	TRBV28	few	TRBJ1-1	CASRPTMANTEAFF	TGTGCCAGCAGACCCACAATGGCGAACACTGAAGCTTTCTTT
TRBD1	TRBV18	.	TRBJ1-2	CASSPNRGNGYTF	TGTGCCAGCTCACCAAACAGGGGGAATGGCTACACCTTC
.	TRBV28	.	TRBJ2-7	CASSPSSYEQYF	TGTGCCAGCAGCCCCAGCTCCTACGAGCAGTACTTC
.	TRBV23-1	few	TRBJ2-5	CASSQDRTSQETQYF	TGCGCCAGCAGCCAAGATCGCACCAGCCAAGAGACCCAGTACTTC
.	TRBV6-8	large	TRBJ2-1	CASSWGPQENEQFF	TGTGCCAGCAGTTGGGGTCCCCAGGAAAATGAGCAGTTCTTC
.	TRBV5-1	.	TRBJ1-1	CASSLGTANTEAFF	TGCGCCAGCAGCTTGGGGACAGCGAACACTGAAGCTTTCTTT